One and the same sample provided the 11 T cell receptor beta chains below, sequenced in a study of cytomegalovirus exposure and HLA in healthy donors. The PCR was carried out with 60 Vbeta primers and 13 Jbeta primers. Assay: immunoSEQ multiplex PCR; the TCRdb copy retains only in-frame clones and omits some. In all, the sample yields some 76,000 clones. Sequences were obtained from PBMCs. The source is a female donor in good health and CMV-seropositive.

The CDR3 loop is CASSPTYGGPYEQYF. The CDR3 DNA is TGTGCCAGCAGCCCTACATACGGGGGTCCCTACGAGCAGTACTTC. This chain connects TRBV7-8 to TRBJ2-7, with D possibly being TRBD2 (6 bases). The CDR3 consists of 15 residues. V shed 5 bases and J shed 2 bases, with 16 bases lying between them. Per the germline V gene, CDR1 is SGHVS and CDR2 is FQNEAQ.

The J gene is TRBJ1-4, the V gene TRBV29-1; D may be TRBD1 (5 bases). In germline, CDR1 is SQVTM, CDR2 ANQGSEA. The CDR3 covers 13 residues. V lost 7 bases and J 7 bases, leaving 16 bases between the germline ends. CDR3 sequence: CSATQGLGEKLFF. DNA of the CDR3: TGCAGCGCTACCCAGGGATTGGGTGAAAAACTGTTTTTT.

This CDR3 reads CASSLQGAYEQYF. The CDR3, as DNA: TGTGCCAGCAGTTTACAGGGCGCGTACGAGCAGTACTTC. This chain uses TRBV27 with TRBJ2-7; perhaps TRBD1 as D (5 bases). CDR1 is MNHEY, CDR2 SMNVEV, per germline (reference sequence). CDR3 length equals 13 residues. Deletions cut 2 bases from V and 4 bases from J, with 9 bases between.

The chain recombines TRBV30 with TRBJ1-3; 7 bases fit TRBD1. Looked up from germline, CDR1 is GTSNPN and CDR2 is SVGIG (reference sequence). This CDR3 comprises 18 residues. Trimming cost V 2 bases and J 0 bases; bases outside gene matches: 13. The DNA of the CDR3 is TGTGCCTGGAGTCCCAGGGGGTGGCAGGCCATCTCTGGAAACACCATATATTTT. Translated, it gives CAWSPRGWQAISGNTIYF.

The V and J genes are TRBV5-1 and TRBJ2-5; TRBD2 aligns across 7 bases. The V and J ends lost 0 bases and 4 bases, in that order; junction bases with no gene match: 9. Germline CDR1 is SGHRS and CDR2 is YFSETQ. The CDR3 loop spans 16 amino acids. The CDR3 spells CASSLAPGLVGETQYF. For the CDR3, the DNA is TGCGCCAGCAGCTTGGCCCCAGGACTAGTAGGAGAGACCCAGTACTTC.

The chain uses TRBV7-2 and TRBJ2-5; perhaps TRBD2 as D (6 bases). Trimming pared 5 bases from V and 2 bases from J, leaving 18 bases between. Germline CDR1 reads SGHTA; CDR2 reads FQGNSA. CDR3 size: 16 residues. This CDR3 reads CASSLSSGVGQETQYF. The CDR3, as DNA: TGTGCCAGCAGCCTAAGTAGCGGAGTTGGACAAGAGACCCAGTACTTC.

The chain is built from TRBV6-5 and TRBJ2-7; 8 bases are shared with TRBD1. The CDR3 sequence is 15 residues long. Germline trimming cut 2 bases from V and 7 bases from J; bases unmatched to any gene: 10. Germline V CDR1 and CDR2: MNHEY, SVGAGI. Here the CDR3 DNA reads TGTGCCAGCAGTTACGGGGAGGACAGGGCGTATGAGCAGTACTTC. Translating gives CASSYGEDRAYEQYF.

V and J are TRBV27 and TRBJ2-1; 9 nucleotides line up with TRBD1. V lost 2 bases, J lost 2 bases, and 1 base stayed unmatched. The length of the CDR3 is 15 residues. Germline assignment: CDR1 MNHEY and CDR2 SMNVEV (reference sequence). The CDR3 sequence is CASSLGQGTYNEQFF. The CDR3 bases are TGTGCCAGCAGTTTAGGACAGGGGACCTACAATGAGCAGTTCTTC.

As concerns this clone: Other DNA sequences in the sample encode the same CDR3. The rearrangement uses TRBV5-1 and TRBJ2-7; TRBD1 agrees at 9 bases. V shed 4 bases and J 8 bases; nucleotides not matched to a gene: 7. The CDR3 totals 13 residues. In germline, CDR1 is SGHRS, CDR2 YFSETQ. CDR3 residues: CASSPGTGPQQYF. Written as DNA, the CDR3 is TGCGCCAGCAGCCCCGGGACAGGGCCTCAGCAGTACTTC. Looking up the rest from reference TRBV5-1 and TRBJ2-7 gives the full variable domain: KAGVTQTPRYLIKTRGQQVTLSCSPISGHRSVSWYQQTPGQGLQFLFEYFSETQRNKGNFPGRFSGRQFSNSRSEMNVSTLELGDSALYLCASSPGTGPQQYFGPGTRLTVT.

The J gene is TRBJ1-1, the V gene TRBV6-5, with TRBD1 as a possible D gene (6 bases). Germline CDR1 is MNHEY and CDR2 is SVGAGI. Trimming stripped 5 bases from V and 6 bases from J, with 10 bases between. This CDR3 has 12 residues. Here the CDR3 reads CASSLTGSEAFF. The CDR3, as DNA: TGTGCCAGCAGTCTGACAGGCTCTGAAGCTTTCTTT.

The chain combines TRBV6-1 with TRBJ2-7; weak D call: TRBD1 (6 bases). V was clipped by 1 base and J by 0 bases, with 7 bases between them. CDR1 and CDR2 (germline): MNHNS, SASEGT. The CDR3 runs to 14 residues. The CDR3 DNA follows: TGTGCCAGCAGTGAAGGGACAGACTCCTACGAGCAGTACTTC. Translating it yields CASSEGTDSYEQYF.